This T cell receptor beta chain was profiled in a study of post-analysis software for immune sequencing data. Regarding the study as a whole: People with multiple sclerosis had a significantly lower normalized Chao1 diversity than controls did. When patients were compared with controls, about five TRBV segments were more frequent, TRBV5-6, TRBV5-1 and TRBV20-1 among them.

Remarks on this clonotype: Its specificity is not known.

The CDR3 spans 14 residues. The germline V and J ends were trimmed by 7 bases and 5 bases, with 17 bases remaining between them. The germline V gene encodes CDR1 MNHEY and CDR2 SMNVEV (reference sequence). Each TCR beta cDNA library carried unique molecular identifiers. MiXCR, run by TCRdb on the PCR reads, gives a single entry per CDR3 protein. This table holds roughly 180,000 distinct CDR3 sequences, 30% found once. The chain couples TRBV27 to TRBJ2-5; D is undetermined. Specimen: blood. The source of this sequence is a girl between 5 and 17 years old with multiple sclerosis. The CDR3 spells CASTATGPWETQYF. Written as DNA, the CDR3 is TGTGCCAGCACCGCCACCGGGCCGTGGGAGACCCAGTACTTC.